The 32 T cell receptor beta chains below come from one sample, sequenced in a study of T cell changes during pregnancy in multiple sclerosis. Using immunoSEQ multiplex PCR, the repertoire was profiled, and TCRdb retains in-frame clones only, with some absent. The data hold tens of thousands of clones, with 91% observed a single time. Sample: peripheral blood, taken in the third trimester of pregnancy. The receptors were sampled from a female donor in good health, enrolled as a control in a pregnancy study.

Regarding this clone: Other nucleotide sequences in the sample specify the same CDR3. This rearrangement joins TRBV6-5 to TRBJ2-7; no firm D call. CDR1 MNHEY and CDR2 SVGAGI come from the germline V gene. This CDR3 is 12 amino acids long. The germline V and J ends were trimmed by 6 bases and 0 bases, with 6 bases remaining between them. The DNA for the CDR3 is TGTGCCAGCAGCAGAAGCTCCTACGAGCAGTACTTC. Protein: CASSRSSYEQYF.

This clone came up a few times. The chain couples TRBV6-5 to TRBJ1-1; D remains unclear. This CDR3 contains 13 residues. Germline CDR1 reads MNHEY; CDR2 reads SVGAGI. Trimming took off 4 bases at V and 8 bases at J, with 14 bases between the two ends. The CDR3 sequence: CASSSSLPTEAFF. In DNA form, the CDR3 reads TGTGCCAGCAGTTCGTCGCTACCGACAGAAGCTTTCTTT.

Comment on this clone: The same CDR3 is also encoded by other DNA sequences in this sample. The J gene is TRBJ1-2, the V gene TRBV6-5, with unresolved D. The CDR3 contains 14 residues. Germline CDR1 is MNHEY and CDR2 is SVGAGI. Deletions cut 3 bases from V and 1 base from J, with 9 bases between. The CDR3 sequence is CASSYSGVNYGYTF. CDR3 sequence (DNA): TGTGCCAGCAGTTATTCGGGAGTTAACTATGGCTACACCTTC.

V and J are TRBV15 and TRBJ2-2; no clear D gene. This CDR3 comprises 15 residues. V lost 7 bases, J lost 7 bases, and 19 bases lay in between. Looked up from germline, CDR1 is LNHNV and CDR2 is YYDKDF (reference sequence). CDR3 coding DNA: TGTGCCACCACCCCATATGGGCCACGTGGCGGGGAGCTGTTTTTT. It translates to CATTPYGPRGGELFF.

V and J are TRBV2 and TRBJ1-4; unclear D gene. The germline V and J ends were trimmed by 3 bases and 0 bases, with 14 bases remaining between them. The CDR3 consists of 17 residues. In germline, CDR1 is SNHLY, CDR2 FYNNEI. CDR3 nucleotides: TGTGCCAGCAGTGACCTTGACGGGAACCCAACTAATGAAAAACTGTTTTTT. This sequence encodes CASSDLDGNPTNEKLFF.

V and J are TRBV6-5 and TRBJ2-7, with D tentatively TRBD2 (7 bases). Between the trimmed V and J ends, which lost 1 base and 5 bases, there was a span of 12 bases. This CDR3 comprises 14 residues. Germline V gene lookup returns CDR1 MNHEY and CDR2 SVGAGI. CDR3 sequence: CASSYFGGQHEQYF. The CDR3 region has the DNA TGTGCCAGCAGTTACTTCGGGGGGCAACACGAGCAGTACTTC.

This chain joins TRBV2 and TRBJ1-1; tentatively, D is TRBD1 (5 bases). Trimming removed 6 bases at V and 5 bases at J, with 31 bases between. CDR1 is SNHLY, CDR2 FYNNEI, per germline. CDR3 length: 19 amino acids. The CDR3 DNA sequence: TGTGCCAGCAGAAGGCACGGAGGCCTGAGCTTTGGGGGGATGACTGAAGCTTTCTTT. Translation: CASRRHGGLSFGGMTEAFF.

The chain is built from TRBV28 and TRBJ1-2; 9 bases match TRBD1. The germline CDR1 and CDR2 sequences are MDHEN and SYDVKM. The CDR3 is 15 residues long. V shed 2 bases, J shed 5 bases, and the junction held 6 bases outside the gene matches. The CDR3 coding sequence is TGTGCCAGCAGTTTACGTACGGGACAGGGATATGGCTACACCTTC. It encodes CASSLRTGQGYGYTF.

The rearrangement uses TRBV4-1 and TRBJ2-1; 7 nucleotides agree with TRBD2. The CDR3 has 16 residues. Germline CDR1 reads MGHRA; CDR2 reads YSYEKL. Unmatched junction bases numbered 3, after V lost 1 base and J lost 0 bases. CDR3 in amino acids: CASSQGEGGSYNEQFF. DNA for the CDR3: TGCGCCAGCAGCCAAGGGGAGGGAGGCTCCTACAATGAGCAGTTCTTC.

The CDR3 coding sequence is TGTGCCAGCAGCTTCGGCAGCGATAGCAATCAGCCCCAGCATTTT. The encoded protein is CASSFGSDSNQPQHF. This rearrangement joins TRBV5-8 to TRBJ1-5, with D unresolved. The V gene lost 2 bases and the J gene lost 0 bases, with 9 bases spanning the gap. CDR1 and CDR2 from the germline V gene are SGHTS and YDEGEE. The CDR3 spans 15 residues.

The chain has TRBV7-2 and TRBJ1-2; 8 bases are a match to TRBD1. From germline, CDR1 is SGHTA and CDR2 FQGNSA. The CDR3 spans 13 residues. V lost 5 bases and J lost 2; bases outside the gene matches: 1. CDR3 sequence (DNA): TGTGCCAGCAGCCGGGACAGGAACTATGGCTACACCTTC. It yields the protein CASSRDRNYGYTF.

The V gene is TRBV7-9, the J gene TRBJ2-1, with D uncertain. Germline V gene data show CDR1 as SEHNR and CDR2 as FQNEAQ (reference sequence). V was cut by 2 bases and J by 1 base, with 12 bases left in between. The CDR3 covers 16 residues. CDR3 nucleotides: TGTGCCAGCAGCTTATTCGCTAGTAAATCCTACAATGAGCAGTTCTTC. It codes for CASSLFASKSYNEQFF.

In nucleotides, the CDR3 is TGTGCCAGCAGTGCGGAGCGAAATCAGCCCCAGCATTTT. This encodes CASSAERNQPQHF. The chain links TRBV2 to TRBJ1-5; D remains ambiguous. Germline V gene sequence: CDR1 SNHLY, CDR2 FYNNEI. CDR3 length: 13 amino acids. The ends were cut back, 4 bases at V and 4 bases at J, with 8 bases in the middle.

This chain connects TRBV15 to TRBJ1-4; the D is unclear. From germline, CDR1 is LNHNV and CDR2 YYDKDF (reference sequence). The V end lost 3 bases, the J end lost 4 bases, and 9 bases lay between the germline ends. The CDR3 is made up of 14 amino acids. The CDR3 sequence is CATSRRGINEKLFF. CDR3 DNA sequence: TGTGCCACCAGCAGGCGGGGAATTAATGAAAAACTGTTTTTT.

This CDR3 reads CATQGASAAGITIYF. The CDR3, as DNA: TGTGCCACACAGGGGGCAAGTGCGGCCGGCATCACCATATATTTT. This rearrangement joins TRBV28 to TRBJ1-3; TRBD1 matches 9 bases. Trimming took 10 bases from V and 9 from J; bases not matched to a gene: 16. The CDR3 is 15 amino acids. The germline V gene has CDR1 MDHEN and CDR2 SYDVKM.

This clone has only a few counts. The chain joins TRBV28 to TRBJ1-2; unclear D gene. This CDR3 has 12 residues. Germline-derived CDR1 and CDR2 are MDHEN and SYDVKM. Trimming left V 6 bases short and J 4 bases short, with 9 bases between. The CDR3 DNA is TGTGCCAGCAGCCACGAGATCTATGGCTACACCTTC. Its protein is CASSHEIYGYTF.

The gene calls are TRBV5-1 and TRBJ2-1; TRBD1 matches 8 bases. Germline V CDR1 and CDR2: SGHRS, YFSETQ. V lost 4 bases to trimming and J lost 9 bases; unmatched junction nucleotides: 15. The CDR3 has 16 residues. The CDR3 spells CASSKDRVGPTGEQFF. CDR3 bases: TGCGCCAGCAGCAAGGACAGGGTTGGGCCAACTGGTGAGCAGTTCTTC.

The V gene is TRBV4-1, the J gene TRBJ1-1, with 9 bases aligning to TRBD1. CDR3 length: 17 amino acids. Germline assignment: CDR1 MGHRA and CDR2 YSYEKL. Unmatched junction bases numbered 13, after V lost 1 base and J lost 7 bases. CDR3 residues: CASSQVYFGTGNIEAFF. The CDR3 coding sequence is TGCGCCAGCAGCCAAGTTTACTTTGGGACAGGGAATATTGAAGCTTTCTTT.

V usage is TRBV7-9 and J usage is TRBJ2-7; D gene unclear. The germline gives CDR1 SEHNR, CDR2 FQNEAQ (reference sequence). V lost 2 bases to trimming and J lost 6 bases, with 5 bases between them. This CDR3 has 11 residues. The CDR3 sequence: CASSLFREQYF. In nucleotides, the CDR3 is TGTGCCAGCAGCTTATTTCGCGAGCAGTACTTC.

This rearrangement joins TRBV7-9 to TRBJ1-4; 9 nucleotides agree with TRBD1. CDR3 length equals 15 residues. Per the germline V gene, CDR1 is SEHNR and CDR2 is FQNEAQ (reference sequence). V lost 2 bases, J lost 7 bases, and 5 bases stayed unmatched. The CDR3 coding sequence is TGTGCCAGCAGCTTACGCCGGGACAGGGCTGAAAAACTGTTTTTT. Residues: CASSLRRDRAEKLFF.

V gene TRBV7-2 combines with J gene TRBJ2-1; 8 bases map to TRBD2. With V trimmed by 3 bases and J by 7 bases, 8 bases remained unmatched. Germline V gives CDR1 SGHTA, CDR2 FQGNSA. The CDR3 runs to 15 residues. CDR3 in amino acids: CASSFETSVRNEQFF. The CDR3 coding sequence is TGTGCCAGCAGCTTCGAGACTAGCGTGAGGAATGAGCAGTTCTTC.

This sequence joins TRBV15 and TRBJ1-3, with D hard to call. The germline CDR1 and CDR2 sequences are LNHNV and YYDKDF (reference sequence). This CDR3 comprises 14 residues. V was trimmed by 2 bases and J by 0 bases, leaving 5 bases between them. The CDR3 nucleotides are TGTGCCACCAGCAGACAGTTCTCTGGAAACACCATATATTTT. Translated: CATSRQFSGNTIYF.

The chain links TRBV11-3 to TRBJ2-2; TRBD2 matches 11 bases. Looked up from germline, CDR1 is SGHNT and CDR2 is YENEEA. V lost 2 bases to trimming and J lost 0 bases; unmatched junction nucleotides: 5. The CDR3 contains 18 residues. The CDR3 region is CASSLRLTSGTNTGELFF. The DNA for the CDR3 is TGTGCCAGCAGCTTAAGGTTGACTAGCGGGACGAACACCGGGGAGCTGTTTTTT.

The chain has TRBV15 and TRBJ2-1; 9 positions agree with TRBD1. The germline V gene has CDR1 LNHNV and CDR2 YYDKDF (reference sequence). The CDR3 has 15 amino acids. Trimming cost V 5 bases and J 2 bases; bases outside gene matches: 4. The DNA for the CDR3 is TGTGCCACCAGCTTGAGACAGGGGGCCTACAATGAGCAGTTCTTC. Translating gives CATSLRQGAYNEQFF.

The rearrangement uses TRBV19 and TRBJ2-5; 7 bases map to TRBD2. J gave up 3 bases and V 4 bases, and 2 bases lay outside the gene matches. The length of the CDR3 is 13 residues. Germline CDR1 and CDR2: LNHDA and SQIVND (reference sequence). The CDR3 coding sequence is TGTGCCAGTAGTAACGGACTAGAAGAGACCCAGTACTTC. Translated: CASSNGLEETQYF.

The chain combines TRBV12-5 with TRBJ1-1; weak D call: TRBD1 (6 bases). The V gene's germline CDR1 is LGHNT and CDR2 FRNRAP. V lost 0 bases and J lost 0, with 11 bases in between. The CDR3 sequence is 16 residues long. The CDR3 loop is CASGLVSGVMNTEAFF. The CDR3 DNA is TGTGCTAGTGGTTTGGTATCAGGGGTCATGAACACTGAAGCTTTCTTT.

V gene TRBV19 combines with J gene TRBJ1-1; D may be TRBD1 (5 bases). Trimming left V 4 bases short and J 2 bases short, with 14 bases between. This CDR3 contains 15 residues. Per germline, CDR1 LNHDA and CDR2 SQIVND (reference sequence). The CDR3 coding sequence is TGTGCCAGTAGTAGCCCCGCTAGGGGAAACACTGAAGCTTTCTTT. The encoded protein is CASSSPARGNTEAFF.

The chain couples TRBV6-5 to TRBJ2-1; the D gene is possibly TRBD1 (6 bases). V lost 6 bases, J lost 3 bases, and 9 bases lay in between. The germline CDR1 and CDR2 sequences are MNHEY and SVGAGI. This CDR3 spans 13 amino acids. The CDR3 sequence: CASRGDNYNEQFF. DNA of the CDR3: TGTGCCAGCAGAGGGGACAACTACAATGAGCAGTTCTTC.

The sample holds one count of this clone. V and J are TRBV27 and TRBJ1-4; TRBD1 aligns across 9 bases. This CDR3 region has 15 residues. The V gene end was trimmed by 5 bases and the J gene end by 4 bases; junction bases not matched to a gene: 5. The V gene's germline CDR1 is MNHEY and CDR2 SMNVEV (reference sequence). The CDR3 here is CASSLQGAYNEKLFF. The CDR3 DNA sequence: TGTGCCAGCAGTCTACAGGGGGCGTATAATGAAAAACTGTTTTTT.

The gene calls are TRBV4-2 and TRBJ2-6; weak D call: TRBD2 (6 bases). Between the trimmed V and J ends, which lost 11 bases and 4 bases, there was a span of 27 bases. The CDR3 runs to 18 residues. Germline V lookup: CDR1 LGHNA, CDR2 YNFKEQ. CDR3 coding DNA: TGTGCCCGGGAGTTAGGCAGGGTGACCTCCTTGGGGGCCAACGTCCTGACTTTC. It yields the protein CARELGRVTSLGANVLTF.

The V and J genes are TRBV4-1 and TRBJ2-1, with 10 bases that match TRBD1. With 6 bases clipped from V and 1 base from J, the junction kept 0 bases outside the gene matches. Germline V lookup: CDR1 MGHRA, CDR2 YSYEKL. There are 14 residues in the CDR3. The CDR3 region has the DNA TGCGCCAGCAGGGACAGGGGGTCCTACAATGAGCAGTTCTTC. It codes for CASRDRGSYNEQFF.

V usage is TRBV30 and J usage is TRBJ2-7; D is unclear. The CDR3 covers 11 residues. CDR1 and CDR2 from the germline V gene are GTSNPN and SVGIG (reference sequence). V dropped 5 bases and J dropped 2 bases, with 7 bases sitting between them. CDR3 residues: CAWGDTYEQYF. CDR3 sequence (DNA): TGTGCCTGGGGCGACACCTACGAGCAGTACTTC.